This T cell receptor beta chain is from a study of T cell clonality in common variable immunodeficiency. Overall study findings and caveats: What drives increased CVID clonality needs T cell subpopulation sequencing. Shared TCRbeta clones were fewer between CVID subjects than controls. TCRbeta clonality was increased in CVID versus healthy controls.

This clone was counted between two and nine times. Antigen: not known. The CDR3 end is not reached by the read, which stops 3 residues before it; the germline J gene fills it in. The CDR3 has 13 amino acids. V gave up 2 bases and J gave up 1 base, with 5 bases separating them. CDR1 is SEHNR and CDR2 is FQNEAQ in the germline V gene (reference sequence). The repertoire was sequenced with immunoSEQ multiplex PCR; TCRdb's copy has only in-frame clones and lacks some. In total the sample includes fewer than 55,000 clones, none of them seen once. Sequencing was carried out using peripheral blood mononuclear cells. The source of this sequence is a person between 18 and 75 years old in good health. The chain recombines TRBV7-9 with TRBJ1-1; unclear D gene. CDR3 sequence reads: CASSLTENTEAFF. The part of the CDR3 DNA that was read is TGTGCCAGCAGCTTAACAGAGAACACTGAA. Full variable domain (outside the CDR3, taken from reference TRBV7-9 and TRBJ1-1): DTGVSQNPRHKITKRGQNVTFRCDPISEHNRLYWYRQTLGQGPEFLTYFQNEAQLEKSRLLSDRFSAERPKGSFSTLEIQRTEQGDSAMYLCASSLTENTEAFFGQGTRLTVV.